These T cell receptor beta chains were read from a single sample in a study of cytomegalovirus exposure and HLA in healthy donors. Produced via immunoSEQ multiplex PCR; TCRdb's table is partial and in-frame only. The sample lists 120,000 to 150,000 clones; roughly three quarters were seen once. The sample taken for sequencing was PBMCs. These receptors originate from a woman aged 45-59 years in good health and CMV-seronegative. Each CDR3 is given with its conserved first and last residue. A D gene is named only where the DNA matches it firmly. Where a row states a size, it is once, few, many or the class of an expanded clone; other rows omit it.

v_call: TRBV29-1
clone_size: few
d_call: TRBD2
cdr3_length: 17
j_call: TRBJ2-1
cdr3_aa: CSVQGVAGGPKELEQFF

v_call: TRBV7-8
clone_size: .
d_call: TRBD1
cdr3_length: 16
j_call: TRBJ2-7
cdr3_aa: CASSTEGTVSFYEQYF

v_call: TRBV6-4
clone_size: .
d_call: .
cdr3_length: 15
j_call: TRBJ2-2
cdr3_aa: CASSEAAGNTGELFF

v_call: TRBV9
clone_size: .
d_call: TRBD2
cdr3_length: 16
j_call: TRBJ2-3
cdr3_aa: CASSVSGGGSTDTQYF

v_call: TRBV4-1
clone_size: .
d_call: TRBD1
cdr3_length: 14
j_call: TRBJ1-2
cdr3_aa: CASSQGQGGYGYTF

v_call: TRBV30
clone_size: .
d_call: .
cdr3_length: 13
j_call: TRBJ1-6
cdr3_aa: CACTSSYNSPLHF

v_call: TRBV19
clone_size: .
d_call: TRBD1
cdr3_length: 15
j_call: TRBJ1-6
cdr3_aa: CASTSTGTANSPLHF

v_call: TRBV6-1
clone_size: once
d_call: .
cdr3_length: 14
j_call: TRBJ1-3
cdr3_aa: CASRDPQPGNTIYF

v_call: TRBV15
clone_size: .
d_call: .
cdr3_length: 13
j_call: TRBJ1-5
cdr3_aa: CATSIRGNQPQHF

v_call: TRBV7-6
clone_size: .
d_call: TRBD1
cdr3_length: 15
j_call: TRBJ2-7
cdr3_aa: CASSSASTGNYEQYF

v_call: TRBV10-3
clone_size: few
d_call: TRBD1
cdr3_length: 14
j_call: TRBJ1-1
cdr3_aa: CAMTSGTANPEAFF

v_call: TRBV10-3
clone_size: .
d_call: TRBD1
cdr3_length: 13
j_call: TRBJ1-2
cdr3_aa: CAISEQGAYGYTF

v_call: TRBV7-6
clone_size: .
d_call: .
cdr3_length: 18
j_call: TRBJ2-1
cdr3_aa: CASSQNRPSRDPYNEQFF

v_call: TRBV11-2
clone_size: .
d_call: .
cdr3_length: 14
j_call: TRBJ1-5
cdr3_aa: CASSLDLSNQPQHF

v_call: TRBV30
clone_size: .
d_call: .
cdr3_length: 15
j_call: TRBJ1-1
cdr3_aa: CAWRPGGTGYTEAFF

v_call: TRBV5-4
clone_size: .
d_call: .
cdr3_length: 15
j_call: TRBJ1-2
cdr3_aa: CASSSLAGARYGYTF

v_call: TRBV7-9
clone_size: .
d_call: TRBD2
cdr3_length: 14
j_call: TRBJ2-7
cdr3_aa: CSSSSRGDSYEQYF

v_call: TRBV2
clone_size: .
d_call: TRBD1
cdr3_length: 14
j_call: TRBJ2-2
cdr3_aa: CASSSGTGTGELFF

v_call: TRBV6-5
clone_size: .
d_call: .
cdr3_length: 13
j_call: TRBJ2-7
cdr3_aa: CASSYNRVCEQYF

v_call: TRBV30
clone_size: .
d_call: .
cdr3_length: 10
j_call: TRBJ1-4
cdr3_aa: CAWREEKLFF

v_call: TRBV6-1
clone_size: .
d_call: TRBD1
cdr3_length: 15
j_call: TRBJ1-2
cdr3_aa: CASSEGVQGRHGYTF

v_call: TRBV2
clone_size: once
d_call: .
cdr3_length: 13
j_call: TRBJ2-1
cdr3_aa: CASTPDSYNEQFF

v_call: TRBV7-9
clone_size: .
d_call: .
cdr3_length: 17
j_call: TRBJ1-1
cdr3_aa: CASSPAFWSKMNTEAFF

v_call: TRBV7-9
clone_size: .
d_call: TRBD1
cdr3_length: 16
j_call: TRBJ2-7
cdr3_aa: CASSSVTGGPIYEQYF

v_call: TRBV6-1
clone_size: few
d_call: .
cdr3_length: 13
j_call: TRBJ1-1
cdr3_aa: CASRSSQYTEAFF

v_call: TRBV7-8
clone_size: .
d_call: .
cdr3_length: 16
j_call: TRBJ1-5
cdr3_aa: CASSLRERNSNQPQHF

v_call: TRBV30
clone_size: .
d_call: .
cdr3_length: 13
j_call: TRBJ2-7
cdr3_aa: CAWSDTPYYEQYF

v_call: TRBV30
clone_size: .
d_call: .
cdr3_length: 20
j_call: TRBJ1-4
cdr3_aa: CAWSHYGGTYLNKKGEKLFF

v_call: TRBV6-6
clone_size: .
d_call: .
cdr3_length: 13
j_call: TRBJ1-1
cdr3_aa: CASGKEGRTEAFF

v_call: TRBV6-5
clone_size: .
d_call: .
cdr3_length: 15
j_call: TRBJ2-5
cdr3_aa: CASSYSDGGQETQYF

v_call: TRBV19
clone_size: .
d_call: .
cdr3_length: 18
j_call: TRBJ2-2
cdr3_aa: CASSNTGYRGSNTGELFF

v_call: TRBV7-2
clone_size: .
d_call: TRBD1
cdr3_length: 14
j_call: TRBJ1-1
cdr3_aa: CASSYQGAGTEAFF

v_call: TRBV18
clone_size: .
d_call: TRBD1
cdr3_length: 16
j_call: TRBJ1-3
cdr3_aa: CASSPSGQSSGNTIYF

v_call: TRBV6-1
clone_size: .
d_call: .
cdr3_length: 15
j_call: TRBJ2-5
cdr3_aa: CASSEIGGRGETQYF

v_call: TRBV6-1
clone_size: .
d_call: TRBD1
cdr3_length: 14
j_call: TRBJ2-3
cdr3_aa: CASRTGGLADTQYF

v_call: TRBV10-2
clone_size: .
d_call: .
cdr3_length: 15
j_call: TRBJ1-1
cdr3_aa: CASSESLGGGTEAFF

v_call: TRBV6-4
clone_size: .
d_call: TRBD2
cdr3_length: 15
j_call: TRBJ2-3
cdr3_aa: CASSDLAGGTDTQYF

v_call: TRBV19
clone_size: .
d_call: .
cdr3_length: 15
j_call: TRBJ2-3
cdr3_aa: CASSPWTGSTDTQYF

v_call: TRBV4-1
clone_size: once
d_call: TRBD1
cdr3_length: 18
j_call: TRBJ1-4
cdr3_aa: CASSQGRGRRATNEKLFF

v_call: TRBV6-5
clone_size: few
d_call: .
cdr3_length: 12
j_call: TRBJ1-1
cdr3_aa: CASNGGGTGAFF

v_call: TRBV27
clone_size: .
d_call: .
cdr3_length: 14
j_call: TRBJ2-2
cdr3_aa: CARVSKKHTGELFF

v_call: TRBV28
clone_size: few
d_call: TRBD1
cdr3_length: 14
j_call: TRBJ1-1
cdr3_aa: CASRQQGTFIEAFF

v_call: TRBV19
clone_size: .
d_call: TRBD1
cdr3_length: 16
j_call: TRBJ1-4
cdr3_aa: CASSIGTGRTNEKLFF

v_call: TRBV5-4
clone_size: .
d_call: .
cdr3_length: 15
j_call: TRBJ1-1
cdr3_aa: CASSWYGKGWTEAFF

v_call: TRBV7-2
clone_size: .
d_call: .
cdr3_length: 13
j_call: TRBJ2-5
cdr3_aa: CASSPPGAETQYF

v_call: TRBV19
clone_size: .
d_call: .
cdr3_length: 15
j_call: TRBJ1-6
cdr3_aa: CASSIQQGEGSPLHF

v_call: TRBV4-3
clone_size: once
d_call: TRBD2
cdr3_length: 16
j_call: TRBJ2-3
cdr3_aa: CASSQEVAGGSDTQYF

v_call: TRBV6-5
clone_size: .
d_call: .
cdr3_length: 15
j_call: TRBJ2-1
cdr3_aa: CASSTLTRRGGEQFF

v_call: TRBV28
clone_size: .
d_call: TRBD1
cdr3_length: 18
j_call: TRBJ1-6
cdr3_aa: CASSLLGTGDSYNSPLHF

v_call: TRBV6-6
clone_size: .
d_call: .
cdr3_length: 14
j_call: TRBJ1-1
cdr3_aa: CASSYSLGGTEAFF

v_call: TRBV11-2
clone_size: few
d_call: TRBD1
cdr3_length: 14
j_call: TRBJ2-1
cdr3_aa: CASIDRGMGNEQFF